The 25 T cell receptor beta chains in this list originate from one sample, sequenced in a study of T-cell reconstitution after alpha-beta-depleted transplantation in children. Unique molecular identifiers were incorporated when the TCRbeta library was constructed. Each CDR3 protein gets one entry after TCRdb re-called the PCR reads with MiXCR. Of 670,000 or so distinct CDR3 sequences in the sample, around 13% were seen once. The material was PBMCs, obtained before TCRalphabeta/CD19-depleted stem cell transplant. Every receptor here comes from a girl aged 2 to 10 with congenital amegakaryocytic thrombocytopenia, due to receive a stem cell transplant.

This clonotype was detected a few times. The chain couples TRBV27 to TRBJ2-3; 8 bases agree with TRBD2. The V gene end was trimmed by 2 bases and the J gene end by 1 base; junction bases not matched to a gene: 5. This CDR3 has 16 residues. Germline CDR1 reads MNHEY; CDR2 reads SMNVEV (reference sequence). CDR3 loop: CASSLGAGARTDTQYF. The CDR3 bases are TGTGCCAGCAGTTTAGGAGCGGGAGCCCGCACAGATACGCAGTATTTT.

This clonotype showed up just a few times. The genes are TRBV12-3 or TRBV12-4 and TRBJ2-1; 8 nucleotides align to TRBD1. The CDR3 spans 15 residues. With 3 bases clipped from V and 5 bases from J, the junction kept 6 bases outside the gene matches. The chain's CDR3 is CASSFQGAQDNEQFF. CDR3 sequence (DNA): TGTGCCAGCAGTTTTCAGGGGGCCCAGGACAATGAGCAGTTCTTC.

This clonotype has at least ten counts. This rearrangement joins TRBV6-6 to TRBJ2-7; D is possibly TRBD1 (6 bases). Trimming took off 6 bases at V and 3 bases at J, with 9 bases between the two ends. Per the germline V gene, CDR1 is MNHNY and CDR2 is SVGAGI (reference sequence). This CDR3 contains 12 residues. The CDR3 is CASRGTNYEQYF. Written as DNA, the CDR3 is TGTGCCAGCAGGGGGACAAACTACGAGCAGTACTTC.

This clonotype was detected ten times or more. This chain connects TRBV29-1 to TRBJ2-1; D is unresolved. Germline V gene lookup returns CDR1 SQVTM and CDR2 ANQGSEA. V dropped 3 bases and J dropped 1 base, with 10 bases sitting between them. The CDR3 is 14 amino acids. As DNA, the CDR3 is TGCAGCGTTGAGGACGGAGTTTCCTACAATGAGCAGTTCTTC. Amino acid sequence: CSVEDGVSYNEQFF.

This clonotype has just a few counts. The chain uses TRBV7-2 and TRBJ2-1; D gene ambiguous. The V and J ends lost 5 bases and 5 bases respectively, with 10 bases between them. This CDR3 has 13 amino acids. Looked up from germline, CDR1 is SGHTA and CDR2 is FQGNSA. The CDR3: CASSRKTDNEQFF. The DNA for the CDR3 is TGTGCCAGCAGCCGTAAAACGGACAATGAGCAGTTCTTC.

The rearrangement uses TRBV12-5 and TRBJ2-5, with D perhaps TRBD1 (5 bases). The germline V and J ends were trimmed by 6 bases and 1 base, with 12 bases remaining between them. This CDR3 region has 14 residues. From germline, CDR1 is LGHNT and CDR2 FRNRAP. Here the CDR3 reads CASGPTVSQETQYF. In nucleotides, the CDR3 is TGTGCTAGTGGGCCGACAGTTAGCCAAGAGACCCAGTACTTC.

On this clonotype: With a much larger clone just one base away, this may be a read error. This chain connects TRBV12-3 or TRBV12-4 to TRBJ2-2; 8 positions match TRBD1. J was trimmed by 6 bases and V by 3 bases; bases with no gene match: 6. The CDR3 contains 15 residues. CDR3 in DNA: TGTGCCAGCAGTTTGATTGGACAGGGAGCCGGGGAGCTGTTTTTT. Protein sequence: CASSLIGQGAGELFF.

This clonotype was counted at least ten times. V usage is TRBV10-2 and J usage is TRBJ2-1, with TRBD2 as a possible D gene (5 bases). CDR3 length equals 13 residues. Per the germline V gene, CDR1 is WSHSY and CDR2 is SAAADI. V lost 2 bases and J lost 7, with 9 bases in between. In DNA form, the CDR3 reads TGCGCCAGCAGTGAGGGACTTTTAAATGAGCAGTTCTTC. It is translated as CASSEGLLNEQFF.

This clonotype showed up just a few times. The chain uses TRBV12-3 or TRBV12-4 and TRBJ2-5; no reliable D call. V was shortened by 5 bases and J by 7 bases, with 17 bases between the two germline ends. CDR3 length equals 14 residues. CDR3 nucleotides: TGTGCCAGCAGTCCATCGACCCGGGTTGTGACCCAGTACTTC. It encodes CASSPSTRVVTQYF.

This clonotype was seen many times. The CDR3, as DNA: TGCGCCAGCAGCCCGGACCTGAGCTCCTACAATGAGCAGTTCTTC. As protein: CASSPDLSSYNEQFF. The chain combines TRBV5-1 with TRBJ2-1, with D unclear. The CDR3 is made up of 15 amino acids. Germline V gene sequence: CDR1 SGHRS, CDR2 YFSETQ. Trimming removed 4 bases from V and 0 bases from J, with 11 bases in between.

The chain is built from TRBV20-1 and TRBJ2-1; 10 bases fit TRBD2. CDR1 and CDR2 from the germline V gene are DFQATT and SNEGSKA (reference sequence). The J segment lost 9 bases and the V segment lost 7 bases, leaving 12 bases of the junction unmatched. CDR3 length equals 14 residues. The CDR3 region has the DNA TGCAGTGGTTCTACTAGCGGGATAGGGGCTGAGCAGTTCTTC. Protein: CSGSTSGIGAEQFF.

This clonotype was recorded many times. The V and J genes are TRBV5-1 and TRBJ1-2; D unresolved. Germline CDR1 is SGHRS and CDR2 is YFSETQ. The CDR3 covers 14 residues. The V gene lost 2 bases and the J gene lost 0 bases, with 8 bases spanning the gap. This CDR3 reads CASSFDISNYGYTF. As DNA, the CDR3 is TGCGCCAGCAGCTTTGACATCTCTAACTATGGCTACACCTTC.

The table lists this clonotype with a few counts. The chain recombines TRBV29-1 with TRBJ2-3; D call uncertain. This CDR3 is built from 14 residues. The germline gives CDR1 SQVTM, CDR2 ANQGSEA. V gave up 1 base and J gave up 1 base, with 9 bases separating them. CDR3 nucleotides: TGCAGCGTTGAAGGCGGACCCCGCACAGATACGCAGTATTTT. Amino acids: CSVEGGPRTDTQYF.

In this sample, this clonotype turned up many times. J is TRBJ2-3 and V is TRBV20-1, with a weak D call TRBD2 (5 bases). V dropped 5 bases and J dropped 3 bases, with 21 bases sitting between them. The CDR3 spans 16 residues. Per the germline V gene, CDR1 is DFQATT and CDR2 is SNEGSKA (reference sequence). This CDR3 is CSAFDAGPVRTDTQYF. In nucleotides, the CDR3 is TGCAGTGCTTTTGACGCGGGTCCAGTAAGGACAGATACGCAGTATTTT.

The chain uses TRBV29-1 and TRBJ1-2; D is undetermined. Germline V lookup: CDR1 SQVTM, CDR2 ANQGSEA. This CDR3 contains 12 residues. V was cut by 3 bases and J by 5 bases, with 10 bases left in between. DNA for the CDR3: TGCAGCGTTGATGGGCCGGGATATGGCTACACCTTC. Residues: CSVDGPGYGYTF.

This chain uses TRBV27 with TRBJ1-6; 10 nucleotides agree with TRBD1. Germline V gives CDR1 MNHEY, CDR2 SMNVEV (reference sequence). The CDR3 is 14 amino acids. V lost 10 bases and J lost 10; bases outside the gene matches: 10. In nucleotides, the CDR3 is TGTGCCACCTCGGTGGGACAGGGGTTATCACCCCTCCACTTT. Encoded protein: CATSVGQGLSPLHF.

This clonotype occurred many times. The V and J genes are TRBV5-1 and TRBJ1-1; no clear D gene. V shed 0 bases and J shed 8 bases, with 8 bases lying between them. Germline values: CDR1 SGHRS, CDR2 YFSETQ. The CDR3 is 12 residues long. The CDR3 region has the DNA TGCGCCAGCAGCTTGGCCGGGGAGGAAGCTTTCTTT. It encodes CASSLAGEEAFF.

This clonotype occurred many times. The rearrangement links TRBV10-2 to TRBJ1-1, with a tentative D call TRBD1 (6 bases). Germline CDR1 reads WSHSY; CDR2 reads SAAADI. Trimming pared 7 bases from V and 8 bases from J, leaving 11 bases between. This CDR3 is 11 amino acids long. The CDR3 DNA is TGCGCCAGCAAACGGGGGCAAGAAGCTTTCTTT. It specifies CASKRGQEAFF.

The CDR3 DNA reads TGCAGCGCCGGGGGGCGGACAGGGTCGGACAATGAGCAGTTCTTC. This gives the protein CSAGGRTGSDNEQFF. The chain carries TRBV29-1 and TRBJ2-1, with D perhaps TRBD1 (8 bases). Trimming took 7 bases from V and 5 from J, leaving 21 bases between them. The CDR3 length is 15 residues. In germline, CDR1 is SQVTM, CDR2 ANQGSEA.

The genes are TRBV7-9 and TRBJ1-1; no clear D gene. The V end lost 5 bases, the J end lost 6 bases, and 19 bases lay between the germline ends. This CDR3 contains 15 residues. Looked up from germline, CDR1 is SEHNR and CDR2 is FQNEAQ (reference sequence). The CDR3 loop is CASSPTEAGYPEAFF. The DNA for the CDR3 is TGTGCCAGCAGCCCCACCGAGGCTGGATATCCTGAAGCTTTCTTT.

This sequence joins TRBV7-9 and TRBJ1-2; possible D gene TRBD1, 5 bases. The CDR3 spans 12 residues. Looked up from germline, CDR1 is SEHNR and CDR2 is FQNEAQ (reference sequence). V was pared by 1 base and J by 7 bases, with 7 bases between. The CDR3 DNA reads TGTGCCAGCAGCTTAGAGGGACCTGGCTACACCTTC. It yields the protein CASSLEGPGYTF. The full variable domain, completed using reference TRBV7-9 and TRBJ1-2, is DTGVSQNPRHKITKRGQNVTFRCDPISEHNRLYWYRQTLGQGPEFLTYFQNEAQLEKSRLLSDRFSAERPKGSFSTLEIQRTEQGDSAMYLCASSLEGPGYTFGSGTRLTVV.

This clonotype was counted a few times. The CDR3 nucleotides read TGTGCCAGCAGCTTATTTGCGGGAGTCCCAGATACGCAGTATTTT. It specifies CASSLFAGVPDTQYF. The chain joins TRBV11-2 to TRBJ2-3; 7 nucleotides line up with TRBD2. V lost 2 bases, J lost 4 bases, and 6 bases stayed unmatched. This CDR3 has 15 amino acids. The germline V gene has CDR1 SGHAT and CDR2 FQNNGV.

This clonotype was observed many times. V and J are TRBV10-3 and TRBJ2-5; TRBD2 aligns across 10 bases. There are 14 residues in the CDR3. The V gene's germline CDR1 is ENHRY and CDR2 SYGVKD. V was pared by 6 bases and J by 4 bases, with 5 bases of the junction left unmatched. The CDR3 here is CAIRASGSVETQYF. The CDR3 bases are TGTGCCATCAGGGCTAGCGGGAGTGTAGAGACCCAGTACTTC.

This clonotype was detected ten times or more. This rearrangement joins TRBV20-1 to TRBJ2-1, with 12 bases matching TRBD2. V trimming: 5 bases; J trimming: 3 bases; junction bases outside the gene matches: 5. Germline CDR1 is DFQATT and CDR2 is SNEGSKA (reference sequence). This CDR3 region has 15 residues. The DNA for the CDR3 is TGCAGTGCTGCTAGACTAGCGGGGGTCTACAATGAGCAGTTCTTC. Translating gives CSAARLAGVYNEQFF.

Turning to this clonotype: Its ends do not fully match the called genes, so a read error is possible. The CDR3 region has the DNA TGTGCCAGCAGCTTCTCTACAGCGGGAGGGCCAATTCTCGGGGCAGATACGCTGTATTTT. Encoded protein: CASSFSTAGGPILGADTLYF. This rearrangement joins TRBV7-8 to TRBJ2-3; 10 bases align to TRBD2. The CDR3 length is 20 residues. Per the germline V gene, CDR1 is SGHVS and CDR2 is FQNEAQ.